This T cell receptor (beta chain) was observed in a study of T cell responses to AZD1222 COVID-19 vaccine. Study-wide context: Investigators merged groups given second doses at roughly 4 or roughly 12 weeks. Findings and limits, study-wide: Only a handful of people who got AZD1222 tested seropositive at baseline. Two AZD1222 administrations were followed by greater Spike-specific TCR breadth and depth.

The V gene's germline CDR1 is SGHRS and CDR2 YFSETQ. CDR3 length: 15 amino acids. The J segment lost 4 bases and the V segment lost 4 bases, leaving 8 bases of the junction unmatched. Assay used: immunoSEQ multiplex PCR; TCRdb lists only in-frame clones, some missing. The sample lists 120,000 to 150,000 clones, 85% to 95% seen once, with 1.5% to 2% in the top ten. There are a few counts of this clone. No antigen is known for it. This TCR was sampled from an adult in good health. The sample consisted of peripheral blood, taken on day 0 of AZD1222 vaccination. The chain has TRBV5-1 and TRBJ1-1; 9 nucleotides align to TRBD1. The CDR3 protein is CASSTGTGSGTEAFF. CDR3 DNA: TGCGCCAGCAGCACCGGGACAGGGTCAGGCACTGAAGCTTTCTTT.